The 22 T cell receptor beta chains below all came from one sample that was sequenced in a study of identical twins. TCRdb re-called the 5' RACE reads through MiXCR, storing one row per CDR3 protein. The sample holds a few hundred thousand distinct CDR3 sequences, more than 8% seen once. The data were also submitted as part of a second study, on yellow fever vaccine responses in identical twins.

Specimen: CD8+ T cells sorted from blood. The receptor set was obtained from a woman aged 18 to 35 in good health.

The CDR3 spells CASSQFGGTGANTGELFF. The DNA for the CDR3 is TGCGCCAGCAGCCAATTTGGGGGGACAGGAGCTAACACCGGGGAGCTGTTTTTT. V and J are TRBV4-3 and TRBJ2-2, with 8 bases fitting TRBD1. V shed 2 bases, J shed 2 bases, and the junction held 10 bases outside the gene matches. Germline-derived CDR1 and CDR2 are LGHNA and YSLEER. The CDR3 consists of 18 residues.

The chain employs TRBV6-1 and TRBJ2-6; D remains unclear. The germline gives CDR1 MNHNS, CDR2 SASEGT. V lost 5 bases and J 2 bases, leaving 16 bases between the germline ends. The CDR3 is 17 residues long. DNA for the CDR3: TGTGCCAGCAGTCCGTGGGGTCCTGTCGCTGGGGCCAACGTCCTGACTTTC. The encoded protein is CASSPWGPVAGANVLTF.

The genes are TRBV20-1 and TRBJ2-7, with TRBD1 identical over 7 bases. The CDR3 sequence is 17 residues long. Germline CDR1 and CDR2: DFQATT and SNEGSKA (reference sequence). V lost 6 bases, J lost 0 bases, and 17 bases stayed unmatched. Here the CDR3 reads CSATEFIGQAPSYEQYF. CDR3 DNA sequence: TGCAGTGCCACGGAGTTCATAGGACAGGCCCCCTCCTACGAGCAGTACTTC.

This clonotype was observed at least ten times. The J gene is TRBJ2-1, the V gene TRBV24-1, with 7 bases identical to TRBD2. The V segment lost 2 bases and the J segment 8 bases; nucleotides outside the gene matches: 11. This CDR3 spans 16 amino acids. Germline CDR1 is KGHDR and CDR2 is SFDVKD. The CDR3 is CATSDSTGLVFHEQFF. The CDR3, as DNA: TGTGCCACCAGTGATTCGACTGGACTAGTGTTCCATGAGCAGTTCTTC.

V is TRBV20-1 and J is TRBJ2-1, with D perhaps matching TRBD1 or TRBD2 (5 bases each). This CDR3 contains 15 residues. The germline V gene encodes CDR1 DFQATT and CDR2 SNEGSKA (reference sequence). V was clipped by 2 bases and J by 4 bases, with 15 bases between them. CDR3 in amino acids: CSARHFGDLYNEQFF. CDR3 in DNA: TGCAGTGCTAGACACTTCGGGGACCTATACAATGAGCAGTTCTTC.

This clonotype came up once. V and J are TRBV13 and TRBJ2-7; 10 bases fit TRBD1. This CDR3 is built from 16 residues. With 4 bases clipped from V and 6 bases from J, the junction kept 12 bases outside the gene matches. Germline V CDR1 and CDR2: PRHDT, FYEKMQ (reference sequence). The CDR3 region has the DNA TGTGCCAGCAGCTCCAGAGGGGGGACAGGGGATCGCGAGCAGTACTTC. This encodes CASSSRGGTGDREQYF.

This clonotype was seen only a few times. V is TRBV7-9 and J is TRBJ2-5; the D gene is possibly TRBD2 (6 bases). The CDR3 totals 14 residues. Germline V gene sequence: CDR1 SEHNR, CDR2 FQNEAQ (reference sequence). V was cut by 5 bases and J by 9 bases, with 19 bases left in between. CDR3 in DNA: TGTGCCAGCAGCCCCCCGGAGGGGTGGAGGGCCCAGTACTTC. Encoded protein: CASSPPEGWRAQYF.

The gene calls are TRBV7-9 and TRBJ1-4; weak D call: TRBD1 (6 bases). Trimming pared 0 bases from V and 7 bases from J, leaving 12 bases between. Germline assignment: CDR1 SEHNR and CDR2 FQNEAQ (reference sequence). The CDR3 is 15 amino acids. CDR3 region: CASSLAPGVVEKLFF. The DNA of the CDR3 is TGTGCCAGCAGCTTAGCTCCAGGGGTGGTTGAAAAACTGTTTTTT.

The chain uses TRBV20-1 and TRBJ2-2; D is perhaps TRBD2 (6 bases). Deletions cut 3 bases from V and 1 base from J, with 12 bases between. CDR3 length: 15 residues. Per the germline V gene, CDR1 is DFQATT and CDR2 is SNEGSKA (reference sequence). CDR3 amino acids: CSARGRGKNTGELFF. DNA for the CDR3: TGCAGTGCTAGGGGTCGCGGGAAGAACACCGGGGAGCTGTTTTTT.

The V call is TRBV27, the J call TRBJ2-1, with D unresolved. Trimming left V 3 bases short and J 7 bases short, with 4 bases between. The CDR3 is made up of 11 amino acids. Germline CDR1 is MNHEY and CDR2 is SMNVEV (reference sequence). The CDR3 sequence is CASSLRNEQFF. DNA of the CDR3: TGTGCCAGCAGTTTGAGGAATGAGCAGTTCTTC.

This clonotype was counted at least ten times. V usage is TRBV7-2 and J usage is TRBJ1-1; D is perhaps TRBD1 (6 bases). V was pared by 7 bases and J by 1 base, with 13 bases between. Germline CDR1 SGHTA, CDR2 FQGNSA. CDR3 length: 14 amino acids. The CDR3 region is CASTPGRGNTEAFF. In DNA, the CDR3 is TGTGCCAGCACCCCGGGCAGGGGGAACACTGAAGCTTTCTTT. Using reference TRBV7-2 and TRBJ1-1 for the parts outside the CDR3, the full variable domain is GAGVSQSPSNKVTEKGKDVELRCDPISGHTALYWYRQSLGQGLEFLIYFQGNSAPDKSGLPSDRFSAERTGGSVSTLTIQRTQQEDSAVYLCASTPGRGNTEAFFGQGTRLTVV.

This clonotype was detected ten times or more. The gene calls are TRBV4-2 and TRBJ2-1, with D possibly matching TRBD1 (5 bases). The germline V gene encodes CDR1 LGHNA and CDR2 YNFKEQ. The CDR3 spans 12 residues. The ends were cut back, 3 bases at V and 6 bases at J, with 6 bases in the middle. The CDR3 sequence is CASSHGANEQFF. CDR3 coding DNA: TGTGCCAGCAGCCATGGGGCCAATGAGCAGTTCTTC.

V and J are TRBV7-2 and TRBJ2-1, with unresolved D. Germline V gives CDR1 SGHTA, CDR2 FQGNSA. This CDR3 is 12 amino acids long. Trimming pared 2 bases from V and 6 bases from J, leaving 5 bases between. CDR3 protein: CASSLPGNEQFF. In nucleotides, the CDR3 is TGTGCCAGCAGCTTACCTGGCAATGAGCAGTTCTTC.

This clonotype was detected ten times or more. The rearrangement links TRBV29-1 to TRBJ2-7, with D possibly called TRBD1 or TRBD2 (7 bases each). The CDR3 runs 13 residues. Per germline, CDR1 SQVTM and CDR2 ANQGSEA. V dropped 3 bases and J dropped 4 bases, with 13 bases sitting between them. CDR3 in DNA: TGCAGCGTTGATACAGGGGAGGGGTACGAGCAGTACTTC. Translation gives CSVDTGEGYEQYF.

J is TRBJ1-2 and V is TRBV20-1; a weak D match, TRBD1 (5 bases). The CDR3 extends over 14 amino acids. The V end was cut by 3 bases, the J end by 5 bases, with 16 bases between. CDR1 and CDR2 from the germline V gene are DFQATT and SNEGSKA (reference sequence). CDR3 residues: CSARDPGRPYGYTF. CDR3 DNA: TGCAGTGCTAGGGACCCGGGACGGCCATATGGCTACACCTTC.

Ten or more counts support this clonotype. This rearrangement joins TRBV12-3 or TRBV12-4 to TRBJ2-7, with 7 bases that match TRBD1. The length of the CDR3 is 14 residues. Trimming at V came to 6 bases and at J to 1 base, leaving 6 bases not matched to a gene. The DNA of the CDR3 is TGTGCCAGCAGCCCCCAGGGGGTTTCCTACGAGCAGTACTTC. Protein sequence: CASSPQGVSYEQYF.

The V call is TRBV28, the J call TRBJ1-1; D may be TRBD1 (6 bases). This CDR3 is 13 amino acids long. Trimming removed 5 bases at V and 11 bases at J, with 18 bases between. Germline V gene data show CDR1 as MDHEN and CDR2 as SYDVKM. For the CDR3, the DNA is TGTGCCAGCAGTCCAGGGGCTTTACGAGGGGCTTTCTTT. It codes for CASSPGALRGAFF. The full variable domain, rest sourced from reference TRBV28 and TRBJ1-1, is DVKVTQSSRYLVKRTGEKVFLECVQDMDHENMFWYRQDPGLGLRLIYFSYDVKMKEKGDIPEGYSVSREKKERFSLILESASTNQTSMYLCASSPGALRGAFFGQGTRLTVV.

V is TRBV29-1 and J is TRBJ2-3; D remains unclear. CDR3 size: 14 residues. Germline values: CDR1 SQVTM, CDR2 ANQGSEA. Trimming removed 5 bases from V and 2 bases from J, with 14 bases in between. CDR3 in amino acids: CSVLGYEATDTQYF. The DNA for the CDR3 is TGCAGCGTTCTCGGGTACGAAGCCACAGATACGCAGTATTTT.

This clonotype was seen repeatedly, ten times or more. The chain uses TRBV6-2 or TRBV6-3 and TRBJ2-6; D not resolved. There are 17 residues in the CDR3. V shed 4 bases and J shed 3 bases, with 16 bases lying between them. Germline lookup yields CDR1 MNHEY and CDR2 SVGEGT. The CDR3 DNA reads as TGTGCCAGCAGTTCATTACCTGACATGTATGGGGCCAACGTCCTGACTTTC. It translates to CASSSLPDMYGANVLTF.

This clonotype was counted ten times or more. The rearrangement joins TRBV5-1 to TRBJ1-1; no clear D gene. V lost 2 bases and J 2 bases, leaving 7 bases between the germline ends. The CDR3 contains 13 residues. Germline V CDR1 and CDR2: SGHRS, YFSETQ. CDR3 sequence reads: CASSLRENTEAFF. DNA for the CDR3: TGCGCCAGCAGCTTACGGGAAAACACTGAAGCTTTCTTT.

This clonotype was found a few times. The CDR3 nucleotides read TGCGCCAGCAGCCAATTGACAGGGGGCAGTTACGAGCAGTACTTC. Amino acids: CASSQLTGGSYEQYF. The rearrangement uses TRBV4-1 and TRBJ2-7; TRBD1 matches at 10 bases. Losses at the gene ends were 2 bases for V and 4 bases for J; bases not matched to a gene: 5. Per the germline V gene, CDR1 is MGHRA and CDR2 is YSYEKL. CDR3 length equals 15 residues.

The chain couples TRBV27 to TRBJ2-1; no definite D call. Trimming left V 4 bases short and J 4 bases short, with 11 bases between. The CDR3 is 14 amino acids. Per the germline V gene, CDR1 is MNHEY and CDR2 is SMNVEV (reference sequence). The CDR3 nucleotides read TGTGCCAGCAGTTCACCAGGAAGGTACAATGAGCAGTTCTTC. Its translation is CASSSPGRYNEQFF.